This T cell receptor (beta chain) was found in a study of cytomegalovirus exposure and HLA in healthy donors. General study points: Most subjects' HLA-A and HLA-B alleles were reportedly predicted from TCR beta sequences. In a later analysis, TCR beta V- and J-gene trimming showed a link to a missense DCLRE1C variant. In a later analysis, most CMV-associated TCR beta chains appeared HLA-restricted.

Primers included in the PCR were 60 Vbeta and 13 Jbeta primers. TCRdb's copy holds only in-frame clones and misses some; the assay was immunoSEQ multiplex PCR. The sample holds just over 150,000 clones. CDR1 is SGHTA, CDR2 FQGTGA, per germline. With V trimmed by 5 bases and J by 6 bases, 7 bases remained unmatched. CDR3 length: 15 amino acids. A remark on this clone: Its target is not known.

Sequenced sample: PBMCs. The clonotype comes from an older woman in good health and CMV-seronegative. This chain connects TRBV7-3 to TRBJ2-1, with TRBD2 identical over 10 bases. The CDR3 spells CASSPPGLATNEQFF. CDR3 DNA sequence: TGTGCCAGCAGCCCGCCGGGACTAGCGACCAATGAGCAGTTCTTC.